The clone carrying this T cell receptor (beta chain) appeared a few times. Its antigen is as yet unknown. The data were taken from a study of blood T cells in healthy people across ages. V lost 2 bases, J lost 7 bases, and 14 bases lay in between. CDR1 and CDR2 (germline): MNHEY, SVGEGT. The CDR3 contains 15 residues. Study-wide results and limits: Samples with more naive T cells showed higher observed beta diversity. Roughly linearly, TCR beta diversity per million T cells fell as age increased.

Isolating PBMCs gave at least 6.5 million of these cells per sample. PCR was performed a second time for roughly 6 to 12 cycles using a sample-barcoded 5' primer and a J-beta primer mix. TCRdb reprocessed the 5' RACE reads with MiXCR, giving one entry per CDR3 protein. This table has 1,500,000 or so distinct CDR3 sequences, 35% to 45% appearing once. Sequencing used blood. The J gene is TRBJ2-2, the V gene TRBV6-2 or TRBV6-3, with D possibly matching TRBD2 (5 bases). The clonotype was recovered from a woman aged 18-29 years in good health. The CDR3 reads CASSYERLRSGELFF. The CDR3 nucleotides read TGTGCCAGCAGTTACGAGCGACTAAGGAGCGGGGAGCTGTTTTTT.